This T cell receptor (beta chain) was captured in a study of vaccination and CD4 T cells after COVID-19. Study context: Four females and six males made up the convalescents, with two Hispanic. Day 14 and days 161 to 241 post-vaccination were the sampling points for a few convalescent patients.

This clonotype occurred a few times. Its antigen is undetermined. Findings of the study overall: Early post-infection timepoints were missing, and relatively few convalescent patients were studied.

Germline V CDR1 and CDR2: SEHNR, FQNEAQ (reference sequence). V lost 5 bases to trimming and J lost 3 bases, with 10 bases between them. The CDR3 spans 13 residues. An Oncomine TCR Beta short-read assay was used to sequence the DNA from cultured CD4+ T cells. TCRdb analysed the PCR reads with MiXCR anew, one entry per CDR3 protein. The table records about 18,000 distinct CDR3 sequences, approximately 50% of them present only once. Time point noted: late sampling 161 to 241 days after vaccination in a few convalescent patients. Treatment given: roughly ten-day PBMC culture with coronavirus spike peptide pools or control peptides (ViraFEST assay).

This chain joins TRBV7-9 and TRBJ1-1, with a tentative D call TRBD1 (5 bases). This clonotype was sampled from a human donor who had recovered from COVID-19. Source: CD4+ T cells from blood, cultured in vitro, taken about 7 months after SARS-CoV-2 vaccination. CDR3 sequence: CASSRAGDTEAFF. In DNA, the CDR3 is TGTGCCAGCAGCCGGGCGGGGGACACTGAAGCTTTCTTT.